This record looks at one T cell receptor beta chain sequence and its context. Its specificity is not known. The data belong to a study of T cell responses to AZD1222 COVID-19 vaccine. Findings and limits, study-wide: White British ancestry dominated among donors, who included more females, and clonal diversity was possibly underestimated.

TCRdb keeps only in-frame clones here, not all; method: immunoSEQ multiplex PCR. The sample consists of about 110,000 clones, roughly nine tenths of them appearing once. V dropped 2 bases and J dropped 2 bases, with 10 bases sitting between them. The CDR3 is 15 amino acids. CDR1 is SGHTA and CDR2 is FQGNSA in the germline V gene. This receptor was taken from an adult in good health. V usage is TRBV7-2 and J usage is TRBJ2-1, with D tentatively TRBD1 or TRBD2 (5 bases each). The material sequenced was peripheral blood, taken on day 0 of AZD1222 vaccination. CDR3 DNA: TGTGCCAGCAGCTTAACCGGGGACCCCTACAATGAGCAGTTCTTC. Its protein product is CASSLTGDPYNEQFF.